This TCR beta chain came from a study of blood T cell dynamics during melanoma immunotherapy. Background on the study: Metastatic melanoma patients received first-line pembrolizumab or nivolumab plus ipilimumab. Points from the study as a whole: Disease-control patients' PBMC repertoires became either more clonal or more diverse at W3. It remained unknown if the driving T cell clones were melanoma-specific.

Worth noting for this clone: Its target is unknown.

The time point is: pre-treatment baseline. Response was assessed by RECIST 1.1 at 12 weeks, except two rapid progressors. Measured with immunoSEQ multiplex PCR; TCRdb has only the in-frame clones, and not every one. The top ten hold about 4.2% of the sample, which has approximately 15,000 clones, over 65% seen once. Sequenced here: blood, sampled from a patient treated with checkpoint blockade. This TCR came from a human donor with melanoma.

This CDR3 reads CASSSGLAGNTEAFF. The CDR3, as DNA: TGTGCCAGCAGTTCCGGTTTGGCTGGAAACACTGAAGCTTTCTTT. This chain joins TRBV6-5 and TRBJ1-1; D is ambiguous. This CDR3 spans 15 amino acids. Germline V gives CDR1 MNHEY, CDR2 SVGAGI. Trimming pared 4 bases from V and 2 bases from J, leaving 14 bases between.